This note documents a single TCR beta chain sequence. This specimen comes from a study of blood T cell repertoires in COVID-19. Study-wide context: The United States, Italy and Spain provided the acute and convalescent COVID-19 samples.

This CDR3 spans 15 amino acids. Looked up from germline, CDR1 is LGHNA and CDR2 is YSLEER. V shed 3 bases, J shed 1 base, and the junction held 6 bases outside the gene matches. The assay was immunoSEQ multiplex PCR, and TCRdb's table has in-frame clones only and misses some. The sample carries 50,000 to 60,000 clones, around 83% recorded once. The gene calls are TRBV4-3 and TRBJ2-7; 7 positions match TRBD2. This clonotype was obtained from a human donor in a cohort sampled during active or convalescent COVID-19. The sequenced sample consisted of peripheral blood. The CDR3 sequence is CASSQGRGTSYEQYF. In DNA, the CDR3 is TGCGCCAGCAGCCAGGGGCGGGGGACGTCCTACGAGCAGTACTTC.